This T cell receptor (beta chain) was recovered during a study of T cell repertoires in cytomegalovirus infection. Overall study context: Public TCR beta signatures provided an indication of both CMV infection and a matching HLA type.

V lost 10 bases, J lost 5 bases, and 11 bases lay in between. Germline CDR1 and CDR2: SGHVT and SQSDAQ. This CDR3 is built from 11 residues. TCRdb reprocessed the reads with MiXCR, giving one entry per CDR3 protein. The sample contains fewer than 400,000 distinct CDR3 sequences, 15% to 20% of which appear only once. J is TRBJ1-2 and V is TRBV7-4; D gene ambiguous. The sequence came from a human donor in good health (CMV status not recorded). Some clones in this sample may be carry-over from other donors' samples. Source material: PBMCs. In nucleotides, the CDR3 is TGTGCCACTTACATGGGTTATGGCTACACCTTC. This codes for CATYMGYGYTF.